A single sample is the source of the 21 T cell receptor beta chains below, sequenced in a study of blood T cell repertoires in COVID-19. Measured with immunoSEQ multiplex PCR; TCRdb has only the in-frame clones, and not every one. The profile covers approximately 230,000 clones, with approximately 90% appearing a single time and approximately 2% taken by the ten largest. The sequenced material came from PBMCs or T cells enriched from blood (not recorded which). These receptors were obtained from a woman in her late teens or twenties who had recovered from COVID-19.

The rearrangement joins TRBV28 to TRBJ1-3; 8 positions agree with TRBD1. The CDR3 is made up of 15 amino acids. V trimming: 6 bases; J trimming: 0 bases; junction bases outside the gene matches: 4. The germline gives CDR1 MDHEN, CDR2 SYDVKM. In DNA, the CDR3 is TGTGCCAGCAGGATACAGGGGGGCTCTGGAAACACCATATATTTT. Protein product: CASRIQGGSGNTIYF. The whole variable domain, remainder taken from reference TRBV28 and TRBJ1-3, is DVKVTQSSRYLVKRTGEKVFLECVQDMDHENMFWYRQDPGLGLRLIYFSYDVKMKEKGDIPEGYSVSREKKERFSLILESASTNQTSMYLCASRIQGGSGNTIYFGEGSWLTVV.

With regard to this clone: The junction differs from germline at one of its ends, possibly a read error. The chain recombines TRBV5-1 with TRBJ2-7; the match to TRBD1 covers 10 bases. Germline CDR1 reads SGHRS; CDR2 reads YFSETQ. This CDR3 has 13 amino acids. The CDR3 sequence is CASSRGQGYERYF. Here the CDR3 DNA reads TGCGCCAGCAGCAGGGGACAGGGGTACGAGCGGTACTTC.

The J gene is TRBJ2-3, the V gene TRBV9, with TRBD1 as a possible D gene (6 bases). Per germline, CDR1 SGDLS and CDR2 YYNGEE. The germline V and J ends were trimmed by 7 bases and 9 bases, with 12 bases remaining between them. The CDR3 runs to 11 residues. The DNA of the CDR3 is TGTGCCAGCGGACACAGGGACACGCAGTATTTT. It specifies CASGHRDTQYF.

V is TRBV5-5 and J is TRBJ2-2, with 9 bases identical to TRBD1. CDR1 is SGHKS, CDR2 YYEKEE, per germline (reference sequence). The CDR3 spans 15 residues. The junction had 9 bases not matched to a gene; V was cut back by 5 bases and J by 7 bases. DNA of the CDR3: TGTGCCAGCAGTCAACAGGGGGCGTCCGGCGGGGAGCTGTTTTTT. This sequence encodes CASSQQGASGGELFF.

This chain joins TRBV11-2 and TRBJ2-1; 11 bases fit TRBD2. J gave up 3 bases and V 7 bases, and 2 bases lay outside the gene matches. The CDR3 runs to 14 residues. The germline CDR1 and CDR2 sequences are SGHAT and FQNNGV. CDR3 in amino acids: CASTTSGSYNEQFF. CDR3 nucleotide sequence: TGTGCCAGCACCACTAGCGGGAGCTACAATGAGCAGTTCTTC.

This rearrangement joins TRBV9 to TRBJ2-3; TRBD2 matches at 8 bases. Germline CDR1 reads SGDLS; CDR2 reads YYNGEE. V lost 3 bases to trimming and J lost 5 bases; unmatched junction nucleotides: 5. The length of the CDR3 is 14 residues. CDR3 nucleotides: TGTGCCAGCAGCGGAGGCGGGAGGATAGATACGCAGTATTTT. Translated, it gives CASSGGGRIDTQYF.

The chain combines TRBV7-9 with TRBJ1-2; TRBD1 might be the D (6 bases). The ends were cut back, 6 bases at V and 3 bases at J, with 14 bases in the middle. Germline CDR1 is SEHNR and CDR2 is FQNEAQ (reference sequence). CDR3 length: 14 residues. The CDR3 DNA sequence: TGTGCCAGCAGACCAGGGGCCCTAGACTATGGCTACACCTTC. Translating gives CASRPGALDYGYTF.

V gene TRBV18 combines with J gene TRBJ2-2, with D possibly TRBD2 on 5 matching bases. The CDR3 has 14 residues. Germline CDR1 KGHSH, CDR2 LQKENI. V lost 2 bases and J 7 bases, leaving 11 bases between the germline ends. The CDR3 DNA is TGTGCCAGCTCACCAGACTCGGGGTTCGGGGAGCTGTTTTTT. Translation gives CASSPDSGFGELFF.

This sequence joins TRBV2 and TRBJ1-1; unclear D gene. V was shortened by 8 bases and J by 2 bases, with 6 bases between the two germline ends. Germline-derived CDR1 and CDR2 are SNHLY and FYNNEI. The CDR3 has 11 residues. In nucleotides, the CDR3 is TGTGCCAGCCGGGTAAACACTGAAGCTTTCTTT. Translation gives CASRVNTEAFF.

V is TRBV4-1 and J is TRBJ2-1; 7 nucleotides match TRBD2. This CDR3 is built from 15 residues. V was pared by 3 bases and J by 4 bases, with 6 bases of the junction left unmatched. The germline V gene has CDR1 MGHRA and CDR2 YSYEKL. CDR3 sequence: CASSQSASGYNEQFF. The DNA of the CDR3 is TGCGCCAGCAGCCAGTCGGCTAGCGGTTACAATGAGCAGTTCTTC.

The V and J genes are TRBV5-1 and TRBJ2-7, with 9 bases lining up with TRBD1. Losses at the gene ends were 0 bases for V and 6 bases for J; bases not matched to a gene: 7. CDR3 length equals 15 residues. The V gene's germline CDR1 is SGHRS and CDR2 YFSETQ. Here the CDR3 reads CASSLEGQGRSEQYF. CDR3 bases: TGCGCCAGCAGCTTGGAGGGACAGGGCCGGTCCGAGCAGTACTTC.

V usage is TRBV5-1 and J usage is TRBJ2-7; TRBD2 is a possible D gene (6 bases). Trimming pared 7 bases from V and 1 base from J, leaving 15 bases between. The CDR3 extends over 14 amino acids. Per germline, CDR1 SGHRS and CDR2 YFSETQ. CDR3 residues: CASGFGAGSYEQYF. The CDR3 DNA follows: TGCGCCAGCGGGTTTGGGGCGGGGTCCTACGAGCAGTACTTC.

The V call is TRBV28, the J call TRBJ2-3; 13 positions agree with TRBD2. J gave up 6 bases and V 5 bases, and 5 bases lay outside the gene matches. CDR3 length equals 15 residues. Per germline, CDR1 MDHEN and CDR2 SYDVKM. The CDR3, as DNA: TGTGCCAGCAGTGGGACTAGCGGGATATTGGATACGCAGTATTTT. Amino acids: CASSGTSGILDTQYF.

The CDR3 region is CASSRRGGYTEAFF. The DNA of the CDR3 is TGTGCCAGCTCTCGCAGGGGTGGTTACACTGAAGCTTTCTTT. This chain connects TRBV18 to TRBJ1-1, with a possible D match to TRBD1 (6 bases). The V gene's germline CDR1 is KGHSH and CDR2 LQKENI. There are 14 residues in the CDR3. V gave up 6 bases and J gave up 3 bases, with 14 bases separating them.

This clone was counted only a few times. This rearrangement joins TRBV7-2 to TRBJ1-1, with 7 bases fitting TRBD1. Germline lookup yields CDR1 SGHTA and CDR2 FQGNSA. CDR3 length equals 15 residues. The V and J ends lost 5 bases and 4 bases, in that order; junction bases with no gene match: 10. The CDR3 loop is CASSPRGAGGTEAFF. CDR3 sequence (DNA): TGTGCCAGCAGCCCCCGAGGGGCAGGGGGCACTGAAGCTTTCTTT.

This clone has a handful of counts. The V and J genes are TRBV7-9 and TRBJ2-5; 7 bases fit TRBD2. This CDR3 has 14 residues. The junction had 5 bases not matched to a gene; V was cut back by 4 bases and J by 3 bases. The germline V gene encodes CDR1 SEHNR and CDR2 FQNEAQ (reference sequence). The CDR3 loop reads CASSSKSGKETQYF. CDR3 in DNA: TGTGCCAGCAGCTCGAAGAGCGGGAAAGAGACCCAGTACTTC.

This clone showed up just once. This chain connects TRBV6-5 to TRBJ2-7; no firm D call. CDR3 length equals 13 residues. CDR1 MNHEY and CDR2 SVGAGI come from the germline V gene. Trimming took 6 bases from V and 6 from J, leaving 15 bases between them. The CDR3 region has the DNA TGTGCCAGCAGCAGAGACGTAGGAGTCGAGCAGTACTTC. It yields the protein CASSRDVGVEQYF.

The genes are TRBV4-1 and TRBJ2-3, with unresolved D. CDR1 is MGHRA and CDR2 is YSYEKL in the germline V gene. The CDR3 is made up of 14 amino acids. V was shortened by 0 bases and J by 9 bases, with 13 bases between the two germline ends. CDR3 sequence (DNA): TGCGCCAGCAGCCAAGATCGTAATAGTTGGACGCAGTATTTT. This codes for CASSQDRNSWTQYF.

The chain joins TRBV15 to TRBJ1-2, with 8 bases that match TRBD1. Trimming removed 2 bases from V and 7 bases from J; junction bases left unmatched: 9. This CDR3 comprises 15 residues. Germline assignment: CDR1 LNHNV and CDR2 YYDKDF (reference sequence). This chain's CDR3 is CATSRPFQGASGYTF. CDR3 sequence (DNA): TGTGCCACCAGCAGACCATTTCAGGGGGCCAGTGGCTACACCTTC.

The CDR3: CASSKGGGSPLHF. Written as DNA, the CDR3 is TGTGCCAGCAGTAAAGGGGGCGGTTCACCCCTCCACTTT. The chain recombines TRBV27 with TRBJ1-6; TRBD1 aligns across 7 bases. After removal of 5 bases from V and 9 bases from J, the junction contained 4 bases not matched to a gene. The CDR3 is 13 residues long. The germline V gene has CDR1 MNHEY and CDR2 SMNVEV (reference sequence).

A word on this clone: Its ends do not fully match the called genes, so a read error is possible. The J gene is TRBJ1-3, the V gene TRBV12-3 or TRBV12-4, with a weak D call TRBD1 (5 bases). The CDR3 runs 11 residues. DNA for the CDR3: TGTGCCAGCAGCTTGAATTGGGGCGCGGATTTT. This codes for CASSLNWGADF.